This T cell receptor (beta chain) was recovered during a study of spatial heterogeneity in lung cancer. The wider study: The mean occurrence of each unique TCR and UMI combination in raw reads exceeded 8.5. Study-wide results and limits: Counts of expanded alpha and beta TCRs within tumors tracked the tumor nonsynonymous mutation count.

TCRdb independently ran MiXCR on the 5' RACE reads; one entry per CDR3 protein. The sample lists 18,000 or so distinct CDR3 sequences; less than 7.5% were seen once. The sample holds many counts of this clonotype. Its antigen is still unknown. The CDR3 is made up of 15 amino acids. Per germline, CDR1 MDHEN and CDR2 SYDVKM. The V gene end was trimmed by 5 bases and the J gene end by 2 bases; junction bases not matched to a gene: 6. Time point given: sample taken at primary tumor resection. This chain links TRBV28 with TRBJ2-3; 8 bases map to TRBD1. The source is a female donor with early-stage non-small cell lung cancer. The sample was lung tumor tissue, taken at surgery. The CDR3 region has the DNA TGTGCCAGCAGTAACCGGGACAGGTACACAGATACGCAGTATTTT. Protein sequence: CASSNRDRYTDTQYF.